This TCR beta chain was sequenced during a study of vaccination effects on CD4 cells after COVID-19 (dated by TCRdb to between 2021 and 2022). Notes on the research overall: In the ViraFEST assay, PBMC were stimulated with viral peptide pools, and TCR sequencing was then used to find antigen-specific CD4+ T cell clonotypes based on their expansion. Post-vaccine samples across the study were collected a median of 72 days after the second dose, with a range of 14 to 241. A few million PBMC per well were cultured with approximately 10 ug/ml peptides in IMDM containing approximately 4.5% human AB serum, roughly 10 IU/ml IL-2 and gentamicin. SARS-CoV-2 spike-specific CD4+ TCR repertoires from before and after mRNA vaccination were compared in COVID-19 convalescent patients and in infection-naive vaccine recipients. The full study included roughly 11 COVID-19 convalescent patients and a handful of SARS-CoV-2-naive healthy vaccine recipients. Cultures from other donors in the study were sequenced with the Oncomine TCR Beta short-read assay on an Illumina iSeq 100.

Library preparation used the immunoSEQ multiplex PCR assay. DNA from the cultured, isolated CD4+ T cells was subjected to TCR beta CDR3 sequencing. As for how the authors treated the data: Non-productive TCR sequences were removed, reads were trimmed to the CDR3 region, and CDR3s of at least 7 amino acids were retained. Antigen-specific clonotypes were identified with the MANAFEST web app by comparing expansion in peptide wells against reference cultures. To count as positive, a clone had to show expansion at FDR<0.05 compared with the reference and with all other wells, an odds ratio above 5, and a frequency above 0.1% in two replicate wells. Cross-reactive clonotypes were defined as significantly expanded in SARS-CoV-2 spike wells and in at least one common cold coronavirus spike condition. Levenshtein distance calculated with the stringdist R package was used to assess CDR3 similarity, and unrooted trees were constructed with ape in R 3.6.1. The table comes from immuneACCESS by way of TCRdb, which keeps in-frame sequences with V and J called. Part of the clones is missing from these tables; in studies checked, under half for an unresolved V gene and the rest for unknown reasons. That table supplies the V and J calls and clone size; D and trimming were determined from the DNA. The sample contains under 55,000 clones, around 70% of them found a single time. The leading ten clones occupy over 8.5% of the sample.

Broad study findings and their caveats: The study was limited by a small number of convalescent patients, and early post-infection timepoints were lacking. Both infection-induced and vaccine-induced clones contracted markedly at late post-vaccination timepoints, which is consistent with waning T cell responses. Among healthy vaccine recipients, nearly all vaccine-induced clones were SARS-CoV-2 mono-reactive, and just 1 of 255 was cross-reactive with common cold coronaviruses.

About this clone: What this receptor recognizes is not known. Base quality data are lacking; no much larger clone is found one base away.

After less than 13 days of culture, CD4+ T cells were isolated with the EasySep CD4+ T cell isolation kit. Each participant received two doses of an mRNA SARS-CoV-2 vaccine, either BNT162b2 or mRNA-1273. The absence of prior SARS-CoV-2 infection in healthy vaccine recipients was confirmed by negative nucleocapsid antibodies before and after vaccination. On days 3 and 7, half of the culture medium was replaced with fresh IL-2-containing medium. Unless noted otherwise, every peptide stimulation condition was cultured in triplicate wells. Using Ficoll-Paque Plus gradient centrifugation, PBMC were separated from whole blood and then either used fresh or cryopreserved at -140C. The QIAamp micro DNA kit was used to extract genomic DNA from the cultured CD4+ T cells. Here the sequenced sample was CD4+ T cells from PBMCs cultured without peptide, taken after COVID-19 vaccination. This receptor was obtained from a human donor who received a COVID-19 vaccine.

The nucleotide sequence reads TGTGCCAGCAGTGCGGACAGGTCCTATGAGCAGTTCTTC. Its protein reads: CASSADRSYEQFF. Recombination joined TRBV2 with TRBJ2-1; TRBD1 matches 7 bases in the middle. V is pruned by 4 bases and J by 8 bases, leaving 5 bases of the junction without a gene match. For CDR1 and CDR2, the germline V gene lists SNHLY and FYNNEI. Including the terminal cysteine and phenylalanine, the CDR3 comprises 13 residues. CDR3 DNA is the only sequence kept; it has 39 bases, read in frame from the first base. Beyond the CDR3, the reference TRBV2 and TRBJ2-1 genes provide the residues; the full variable domain reads: EPEVTQTPSHQVTQMGQEVILRCVPISNHLYFYWYRQILGQKVEFLVSFYNNEISEKSEIFDDQFSVERPDGSNFTLKIRSTKLEDSAMYFCASSADRSYEQFFGPGTRLTVL.